These T cell receptor beta chains were read from a single sample in a study of blood T cell repertoires in COVID-19. The protocol was immunoSEQ multiplex PCR, while the TCRdb copy is restricted to in-frame clones and leaves out a portion. The table shows 150,000 to 200,000 clones, with 80% to 95% occurring only once. The source material was peripheral blood. These receptors were collected from a man aged 50 or older with acute or convalescent COVID-19. Each CDR3 is given with its conserved first and last residue. The order of the fields is J gene, clone size, V gene, D gene, CDR3 DNA, CDR3 protein. D genes are given only for firm matches. Rows give clone size only sometimes, using once, few, many, or a class for an expanded clone.

>TRBJ1-2|-|TRBV9|-
TGTGCCAGCAGCGTAGGGAGGGAATTTGGCTACACCTTC
CASSVGREFGYTF
>TRBJ2-5|-|TRBV6-2/TRBV6-3|-
TGTGCCAGCAGTTTCCAGGGTCTGGGGGCGCGTAAGACCCAGTACTTC
CASSFQGLGARKTQYF
>TRBJ2-7|-|TRBV6-4|TRBD2
TGTGCCAGCAGTGACCCGGGCCTAGCGGGGGTGTCCTACGAGCAGTACTTC
CASSDPGLAGVSYEQYF
>TRBJ2-3|-|TRBV9|-
TGTGCCAGCAGCTCCCCCAACACAGATACGCAGTATTTT
CASSSPNTDTQYF
>TRBJ2-1|once|TRBV6-5|-
TGTGCCAGGGCTCCCGGGATTTACAATGAGCAGTTCTTC
CARAPGIYNEQFF
>TRBJ2-3|-|TRBV7-3|TRBD2
TGTGCCAGCAGCCCACAAGCGGGGGCTAGCACAGATACGCAGTATTTT
CASSPQAGASTDTQYF
>TRBJ2-6|-|TRBV7-9|-
TGTGCCAGCAGCTTAGACCAGGGTCTGGGGGCCAACGTCCTGACTTTC
CASSLDQGLGANVLTF
>TRBJ2-1|once|TRBV7-3|TRBD2
TGTGCCAGCAGCTTTGGCGGGAGCAATGAGCAGTTCTTC
CASSFGGSNEQFF
>TRBJ2-5|-|TRBV18|-
TGTGCCAGCTCACCCCAACAGGGCCCACAAGAGACCCAGTACTTC
CASSPQQGPQETQYF
>TRBJ2-7|once|TRBV5-4|TRBD2
TGTGCCAGCAGCTTGAAGGCGGGAGAAGGCGAGCAGTACTTC
CASSLKAGEGEQYF